This TCR beta chain was recovered during a study of blood T cell repertoires in COVID-19. Study as a whole: Acute and convalescent COVID-19 samples came from the United States, Italy and Spain. T cells, B-cell-depleted T cells, or PBMCs supplied cDNA or gDNA.

On this clone itself: Other DNA sequences in the sample encode the same CDR3.

Per the study methods: Amplification of reference gene primers provided the estimated nucleated cell counts. TCRdb's copy holds only in-frame clones and misses some; the assay was immunoSEQ multiplex PCR. The D gene and trimming were derived from the DNA, and the V and J assignments and clone size from that table. Among some 120,000 clones listed, approximately 71% were seen once. Sequences were obtained from peripheral blood. The origin of this receptor is a woman in her 70s with acute or convalescent COVID-19.

The chain's CDR3 is CASSIGQNTEAFF. In nucleotides, the CDR3 is TGTGCCAGTAGTATAGGACAAAACACTGAAGCTTTCTTT. The V call is TRBV19, the J call TRBJ1-1; unclear D gene. Germline V gene sequence: CDR1 LNHDA, CDR2 SQIVND (reference sequence). The CDR3 is 13 amino acids. The V end was cut by 1 base, the J end by 2 bases, with 5 bases between.